This TCR beta chain is from a study of early T cells in non-severe SARS-CoV-2 infection. Study information: Chains were unpaired, as sequencing was done on bulk RNA from unsorted whole blood.

The germline V and J ends were trimmed by 1 base and 2 bases, with 9 bases remaining between them. Germline V gives CDR1 SGHVS, CDR2 FQNEAQ. The CDR3 is 14 residues long. Study conclusions and caveats: Database matching using VDJdb favored anti-spike CD8 responses, with private and CD4 specificities left missing.

Individual cDNA molecules were tagged with unique molecular identifiers, the study reported. Each CDR3 protein gets one entry after TCRdb re-called the 5' RACE reads with MiXCR. The table has approximately 120,000 distinct CDR3 sequences, 14% to 15% seen once; the top ten hold just over 20%. Remarks on this clonotype: Its antigen is unknown.

V is TRBV7-8 and J is TRBJ2-7; TRBD1 is a possible D gene (5 bases). The TCR was taken from an adult who was a healthcare worker with PCR-confirmed SARS-CoV-2 infection or an uninfected control (not recorded which). What was sequenced was whole blood. CDR3 protein: CASSLVGAPYEQYF. In DNA form, the CDR3 reads TGTGCCAGCAGCTTAGTTGGGGCCCCCTACGAGCAGTACTTC.